Listed below are T cell receptor beta chains from one sample, sequenced in a study of blood T cell repertoires in COVID-19. Assay used: immunoSEQ multiplex PCR; TCRdb lists only in-frame clones, some missing. The data contain about 300,000 clones, just under 90% of them singletons. Sequenced input: peripheral blood. The receptor set was obtained from a woman in her twenties or thirties with COVID-19, enrolled during active disease. The CDR3 runs from the conserved cysteine through the conserved F or W. A D gene is named only where the DNA matches it firmly. For some rows the clone size is stated as once, few or many, or as a class when expanded; others skip it.

. TRBJ1-6 . TRBV13 CASSPRAGSRSPLHF TGTGCCAGCAGCCCACGGGCCGGGAGTCGTTCACCCCTCCACTTT
TRBD2 TRBJ2-3 . TRBV10-1 CASSETAGRHTQYF TGCGCCAGCAGTGAAACAGCGGGGAGACATACGCAGTATTTT
TRBD1 TRBJ1-6 . TRBV5-8 CASSLEGTGNSPLHF TGTGCCAGCAGCTTGGAAGGGACAGGGAATTCACCCCTCCACTTT
. TRBJ1-4 . TRBV6-2/TRBV6-3 CASSYEGGNEKLFF TGTGCCAGCAGTTACGAAGGAGGCAATGAAAAACTGTTTTTT
. TRBJ2-3 . TRBV13 CASSPKDSKDTQYF TGTGCCAGCAGCCCGAAAGACAGCAAAGATACGCAGTATTTT
TRBD1 TRBJ1-2 once TRBV19 CASSYGTGGSGYTF TGTGCCAGTAGCTACGGGACAGGGGGCTCTGGCTACACCTTC
. TRBJ1-1 . TRBV4-3 CASSPGDTNTEAFF TGCGCCAGCAGCCCCGGGGACACAAACACTGAAGCTTTCTTT
TRBD2 TRBJ2-1 . TRBV5-6 CASSDGTRSYNEQFF TGTGCCAGCAGCGACGGGACTAGAAGTTACAATGAGCAGTTCTTC
TRBD1 TRBJ1-5 . TRBV11-2 CASSLATGGDQPQHF TGTGCCAGCAGCTTAGCGACAGGGGGCGATCAGCCCCAGCATTTT
. TRBJ2-3 . TRBV7-2 CASSQEGPDTQYF TGTGCCAGCAGTCAGGAGGGCCCAGATACGCAGTATTTT
TRBD1 TRBJ1-4 once TRBV4-1 CASSQRVPGQGTGTNEKLFF TGCGCCAGCAGCCAAAGAGTCCCGGGACAGGGGACAGGAACTAATGAAAAACTGTTTTTT
. TRBJ2-4 few TRBV6-1 CASSARTELPKNIQYF TGTGCCAGCAGTGCAAGGACAGAGTTACCCAAAAACATTCAGTACTTC
. TRBJ1-1 once TRBV18 CASCGGRNTEAFF TGTGCCAGCTGCGGGGGGAGGAACACTGAAGCTTTCTTT
TRBD1 TRBJ1-4 . TRBV6-5 CASRGQAGEKLFF TGTGCCAGCAGGGGACAGGCTGGTGAAAAACTGTTTTTT
. TRBJ2-5 . TRBV7-2 CASSLAQVQFSQYF TGTGCCAGCAGCTTAGCACAGGTCCAGTTCTCCCAGTACTTC
. TRBJ2-2 . TRBV7-3 CASSQGEPGELFF TGTGCCAGCAGCCAAGGGGAACCCGGGGAGCTGTTTTTT
TRBD2 TRBJ2-1 . TRBV15 CATSRDRAGGLSEQFF TGTGCCACCAGCAGAGATCGGGCGGGGGGGCTTTCCGAGCAGTTCTTC
TRBD1 TRBJ1-5 . TRBV5-1 CASSFTGGGQPQHF TGCGCCAGCAGCTTCACAGGGGGCGGTCAGCCCCAGCATTTT
TRBD1 TRBJ1-2 . TRBV5-1 CASSAYRGRVGYTF TGCGCCAGCAGCGCTTACAGGGGGCGCGTTGGCTACACCTTC
. TRBJ1-5 . TRBV12-5 CASALSEGAQPQHF TGTGCTAGTGCCCTAAGTGAGGGCGCTCAGCCCCAGCATTTT
. TRBJ2-5 . TRBV6-6 CASRRSLQETQYF TGTGCCAGCCGTCGGAGCCTCCAAGAGACCCAGTACTTC
. TRBJ2-3 once TRBV20-1 CSAHYTDTQYF TGCAGTGCGCACTACACAGATACGCAGTATTTT
TRBD1 TRBJ2-7 . TRBV10-3 CAISESGTGTGTYEQYF TGTGCCATCAGTGAGAGTGGAACCGGGACAGGGACCTACGAGCAGTACTTC
TRBD1 TRBJ1-2 . TRBV19 CASSISPGQVLHGYTF TGTGCCAGTAGTATTTCCCCGGGACAGGTGCTCCATGGCTACACCTTC
TRBD1 TRBJ1-2 . TRBV5-1 CASSSGTGSIGYTF TGCGCCAGCAGCTCCGGGACAGGTTCGATTGGCTACACCTTC
. TRBJ2-7 . TRBV12-5 CASGLVKGVSYEQYF TGTGCTAGTGGTTTGGTAAAGGGGGTCTCCTACGAGCAGTACTTC
. TRBJ1-4 . TRBV11-2 CASTLGRGPGEKLFF TGTGCCAGCACCCTAGGGCGGGGGCCGGGGGAAAAACTGTTTTTT
. TRBJ1-4 . TRBV19 CASSILQGFNEKLFF TGTGCCAGTAGTATACTGCAGGGCTTCAATGAAAAACTGTTTTTT
TRBD2 TRBJ2-5 few TRBV7-2 CASTRTSKETQYF TGTGCCAGCACCCGGACTAGCAAAGAGACCCAGTACTTC
. TRBJ1-2 . TRBV3-1/TRBV3-2 CASSLYRFGGYTF TGTGCCAGCAGCCTGTACAGGTTTGGTGGCTACACCTTC
. TRBJ1-6 few TRBV15 CATSTRITGSPLHF TGTGCCACCAGCACCCGAATCACAGGGTCACCCCTCCACTTT
. TRBJ2-2 . TRBV24-1 CATSGRRQGTTGELFF TGTGCCACCAGTGGCCGGCGGCAGGGTACTACCGGGGAGCTGTTTTTT
TRBD1 TRBJ1-4 . TRBV5-1 CASSPWTGIRQLLFF TGCGCCAGCAGCCCCTGGACAGGCATCCGTCAGTTGCTGTTTTTT
. TRBJ2-1 . TRBV2 CASSVRRVFEQFF TGTGCCAGCAGTGTAAGGCGGGTCTTTGAGCAGTTCTTC
TRBD1 TRBJ1-1 . TRBV3-1/TRBV3-2 CASSPSGQRNTEAFF TGTGCCAGCAGCCCCTCGGGACAGAGGAACACTGAAGCTTTCTTT
. TRBJ1-2 . TRBV5-8 CASSLGTGHYGYTF TGTGCCAGCAGCTTAGGTACAGGGCACTATGGCTACACCTTC
. TRBJ1-3 once TRBV9 CASSVDYSGNTIYF TGTGCCAGCAGCGTAGACTACTCTGGAAACACCATATATTTT
. TRBJ1-1 . TRBV28 CASGGITEAFF TGTGCCAGCGGAGGGATCACTGAAGCTTTCTTT
TRBD1 TRBJ1-3 . TRBV14 CASSAPGQHSGNTIYF TGTGCCAGCAGCGCACCGGGACAGCACTCTGGAAACACCATATATTTT
TRBD1 TRBJ1-3 . TRBV19 CASREQGASGNTIYF TGTGCCAGTAGAGAACAGGGGGCATCTGGAAACACCATATATTTT
TRBD1 TRBJ1-5 . TRBV19 CASSTTGGMVNQPQHF TGTGCCAGTAGTACTACAGGGGGGATGGTCAATCAGCCCCAGCATTTT
. TRBJ2-3 . TRBV3-1/TRBV3-2 CASSLSVDTQYF TGTGCCAGCAGCCTGTCGGTGGATACGCAGTATTTT
. TRBJ1-6 . TRBV9 CASSVAQDNSPLHF TGTGCCAGCAGCGTAGCACAGGATAATTCACCCCTCCACTTT
TRBD2 TRBJ2-1 . TRBV7-8 CASSPGLAGGQGNEQFF TGTGCCAGCAGCCCAGGACTAGCGGGGGGGCAGGGCAATGAGCAGTTCTTC
TRBD2 TRBJ2-2 . TRBV30 CAWSAVKHSGGRSEFGGELFF TGTGCCTGGAGCGCCGTAAAGCATAGCGGGGGTCGAAGTGAGTTTGGCGGGGAGCTGTTTTTT